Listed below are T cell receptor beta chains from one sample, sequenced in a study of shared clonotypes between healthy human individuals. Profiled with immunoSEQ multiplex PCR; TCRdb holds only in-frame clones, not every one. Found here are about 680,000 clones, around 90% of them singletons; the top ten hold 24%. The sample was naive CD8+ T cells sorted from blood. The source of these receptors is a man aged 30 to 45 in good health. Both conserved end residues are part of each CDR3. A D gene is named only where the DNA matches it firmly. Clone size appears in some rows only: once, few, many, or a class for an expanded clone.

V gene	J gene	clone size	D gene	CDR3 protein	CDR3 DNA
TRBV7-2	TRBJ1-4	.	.	CASSYTTGEAGEKLFF	TGTGCCAGCAGCTACACCACCGGGGAGGCGGGGGAAAAACTGTTTTTT
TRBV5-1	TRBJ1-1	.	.	CASSLDNTEAFF	TGCGCCAGCAGCTTAGACAACACTGAAGCTTTCTTT
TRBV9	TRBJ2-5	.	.	CASSVEDRGRQETQYF	TGTGCCAGCAGCGTAGAAGATCGTGGTCGGCAAGAGACCCAGTACTTC
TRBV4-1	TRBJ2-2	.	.	CASSQVGGELFF	TGCGCCAGCAGCCAGGTGGGCGGGGAGCTGTTTTTT
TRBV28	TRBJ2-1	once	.	CASSLTGIANEQFF	TGTGCCAGCAGTCTAACAGGGATTGCCAATGAGCAGTTCTTC
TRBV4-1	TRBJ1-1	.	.	CASSGNTEAFF	TGCGCCAGCAGCGGGAACACTGAAGCTTTCTTT
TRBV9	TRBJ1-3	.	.	CASSVFGDTTLSGNTIYF	TGTGCCAGCAGCGTATTCGGGGACACCACACTATCGGGAAACACCATATATTTT
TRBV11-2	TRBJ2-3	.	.	CASSPRFGGEKFTDTQYF	TGTGCCAGCAGCCCCCGATTTGGAGGGGAAAAATTCACAGATACGCAGTATTTT
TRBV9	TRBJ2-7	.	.	CASSSWPSYEQYF	TGTGCCAGCAGCTCCTGGCCCAGTTACGAGCAGTACTTC
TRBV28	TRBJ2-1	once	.	CASSLFPLSYNEQFF	TGTGCCAGCAGTTTATTTCCGCTCTCCTACAATGAGCAGTTCTTC
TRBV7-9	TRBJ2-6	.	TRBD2	CASSSGRAGANVLTF	TGTGCCAGCAGCTCCGGGAGGGCCGGGGCCAACGTCCTGACTTTC
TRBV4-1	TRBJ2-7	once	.	CASSQTGLGGYEQYF	TGCGCCAGCAGCCAGACAGGATTAGGGGGTTACGAGCAGTACTTC
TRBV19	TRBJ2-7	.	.	CASSWASSYEQYF	TGTGCCAGTAGTTGGGCGAGCTCCTACGAGCAGTACTTC